This T cell receptor (beta chain) appears in the sequencing data of a study of cytomegalovirus exposure and HLA in healthy donors. The study's findings and limits: Later analysis suggested most CMV-associated TCR beta chains were HLA-restricted. Analyzed later, association rates of TCRs varied across HLA loci, with DRB1 most and HLA-C fewest. For most subjects, TCR beta sequences were reported to predict HLA-A and HLA-B alleles with accuracy.

Use of 60 Vbeta and 13 Jbeta primers characterized the PCR. The repertoire was sequenced with immunoSEQ multiplex PCR; TCRdb's copy has only in-frame clones and lacks some. The table lists 100,000 to 150,000 clones, about 15% of them singletons. V lost 0 bases to trimming and J lost 4 bases, with 13 bases between them. There are 16 residues in the CDR3. Germline loops: CDR1 SGHDT, CDR2 YYEEEE. Details on this clone: Its matching antigen is unknown.

The V and J genes are TRBV5-6 and TRBJ2-2, with a possible D match to TRBD1 (6 bases). The receptor was isolated from a female donor in good health and CMV-seropositive. Input material: PBMCs. CDR3 nucleotides: TGTGCCAGCAGCTTGGTGGGGGCGCAGGGCACCGGGGAGCTGTTTTTT. As protein: CASSLVGAQGTGELFF.